Below are 11 T cell receptor beta chains sequenced from a single sample in a study of T-cell reconstitution after alpha-beta-depleted transplantation in children. TCRbeta library construction was performed incorporating unique molecular identifiers. Using its own MiXCR run on the PCR reads, TCRdb lists one record per CDR3 protein. The sample carries 250,000 to 300,000 distinct CDR3 sequences, roughly 11% recorded once. Sequences were derived from peripheral blood, sampled 180 days after TCRalphabeta/CD19-depleted stem cell transplant. The origin of the receptors is a male patient between 2 and 15 years old who had a stem cell transplant for chronic granulomatous disease, so the T cells may come from the graft donor.

The count of this clonotype is one. The V and J genes are TRBV28 and TRBJ2-1; 14 bases align to TRBD2. CDR3 length: 17 amino acids. Germline V CDR1 and CDR2: MDHEN, SYDVKM. V lost 9 bases and J lost 8; bases outside the gene matches: 15. CDR3 coding DNA: TGTGCCAGGGGCCCACGACTAGCGGGAGGGAGTAAGGATGAGCAGTTCTTC. This sequence encodes CARGPRLAGGSKDEQFF.

This clonotype was counted many times. The gene calls are TRBV6-2 or TRBV6-3 and TRBJ1-2, with TRBD1 as a possible D gene (5 bases). The CDR3 is 14 residues long. Trimming removed 6 bases at V and 5 bases at J, with 16 bases between. Per germline, CDR1 MNHEY and CDR2 SVGEGT. The CDR3 DNA reads as TGTGCCAGCAGGACAACCCAGGACACATATGGCTACACCTTC. Protein sequence: CASRTTQDTYGYTF.

This clonotype occurred many times. This chain links TRBV27 with TRBJ2-2, with D possibly called TRBD1 or TRBD2 (5 bases each). The CDR3 is 19 amino acids. Per the germline V gene, CDR1 is MNHEY and CDR2 is SMNVEV (reference sequence). Trimming took 0 bases from V and 0 from J, leaving 17 bases between them. The CDR3 sequence: CASSLSRGPRYANTGELFF. The CDR3 DNA reads as TGTGCCAGCAGTTTATCAAGGGGACCAAGGTACGCGAACACCGGGGAGCTGTTTTTT.

This clonotype was seen many times. This chain links TRBV7-3 with TRBJ2-3; 9 positions agree with TRBD2. CDR3 size: 17 residues. V was pared by 2 bases and J by 4 bases, with 10 bases of the junction left unmatched. The germline V gene encodes CDR1 SGHTA and CDR2 FQGTGA. The CDR3, as DNA: TGTGCCAGCAGCTTAGGTCTAGCGGGGTTACAGGCAGATACGCAGTATTTT. It encodes CASSLGLAGLQADTQYF.

A note on this clonotype: A much more abundant neighbour one base away suggests this may be a read error. The chain links TRBV2 to TRBJ2-7; tentatively, D is TRBD1 (6 bases). V was trimmed by 10 bases and J by 4 bases, leaving 26 bases between them. The CDR3 has 16 amino acids. Germline values: CDR1 SNHLY, CDR2 FYNNEI. DNA of the CDR3: TGTGCCAACAACCCTCACGGGATACAGGGCGCTTACGAGCAGTACTTC. This translates into CANNPHGIQGAYEQYF.

This clonotype was observed many times. The rearrangement joins TRBV15 to TRBJ2-7; no definite D call. Trimming took off 0 bases at V and 7 bases at J, with 4 bases between the two ends. Germline loops: CDR1 LNHNV, CDR2 YYDKDF (reference sequence). The CDR3 totals 11 residues. As DNA, the CDR3 is TGTGCCACCAGCAGAGATTGGGAGCAGTACTTC. This encodes CATSRDWEQYF.

This clonotype was observed at least ten times. This rearrangement joins TRBV15 to TRBJ2-2; 9 bases map to TRBD1. The CDR3 has 16 residues. CDR1 and CDR2 (germline): LNHNV, YYDKDF (reference sequence). The J segment lost 6 bases and the V segment lost 3 bases, leaving 8 bases of the junction unmatched. This chain's CDR3 is CATSSRATGGSGELFF. CDR3 nucleotide sequence: TGTGCCACCAGCAGTAGGGCGACAGGGGGTTCCGGGGAGCTGTTTTTT.

This clonotype was observed at least ten times. The genes are TRBV6-2 or TRBV6-3 and TRBJ2-7, with TRBD2 matching 7 bases. Losses at the gene ends were 4 bases for V and 6 bases for J; bases not matched to a gene: 0. The CDR3 runs to 11 residues. Germline assignment: CDR1 MNHEY and CDR2 SVGEGT. The CDR3 coding sequence is TGTGCCAGCAGTTGGGGGGGCGAGCAGTACTTC. Protein sequence: CASSWGGEQYF.

In this sample, this clonotype turned up many times. The chain joins TRBV29-1 to TRBJ1-2; 8 bases are shared with TRBD1. Per germline, CDR1 SQVTM and CDR2 ANQGSEA. Losses at the gene ends were 3 bases for V and 5 bases for J; bases not matched to a gene: 5. The CDR3 totals 13 residues. The CDR3 bases are TGCAGCGTTGACCCGGGACAGGCGTATGGCTACACCTTC. This encodes CSVDPGQAYGYTF.

This clonotype was counted many times. The V call is TRBV7-6, the J call TRBJ2-2, with 9 bases matching TRBD2. Germline assignment: CDR1 SGHVS and CDR2 FNYEAQ. The CDR3 length is 17 residues. V was clipped by 0 bases and J by 7 bases; unmatched bases: 9. The chain's CDR3 is CASSLASGGTQVGELFF. The CDR3 DNA sequence: TGTGCCAGCAGCTTAGCTAGCGGGGGCACTCAAGTCGGGGAGCTGTTTTTT.

This clonotype was seen at least ten times. The rearrangement uses TRBV7-7 and TRBJ2-1; no reliable D call. Germline V lookup: CDR1 SSHAT, CDR2 FNYEAQ (reference sequence). The CDR3 has 15 amino acids. Trimming removed 5 bases from V and 0 bases from J, with 11 bases in between. CDR3 nucleotide sequence: TGTGCCAGCAGCCCAAACCCGGCCTCCTACAATGAGCAGTTCTTC. Translated: CASSPNPASYNEQFF.